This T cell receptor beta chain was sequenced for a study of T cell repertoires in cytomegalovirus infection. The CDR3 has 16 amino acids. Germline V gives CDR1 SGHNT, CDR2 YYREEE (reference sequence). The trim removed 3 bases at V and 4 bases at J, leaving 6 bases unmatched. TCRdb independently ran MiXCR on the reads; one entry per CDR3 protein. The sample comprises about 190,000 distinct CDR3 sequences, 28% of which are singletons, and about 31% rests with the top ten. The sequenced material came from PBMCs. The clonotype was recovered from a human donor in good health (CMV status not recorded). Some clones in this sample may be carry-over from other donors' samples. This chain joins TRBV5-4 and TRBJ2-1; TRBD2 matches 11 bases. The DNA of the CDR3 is TGTGCCAGCAGCTCAGAACTAGCGGGGGCGTACAATGAGCAGTTCTTC. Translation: CASSSELAGAYNEQFF.